This T cell receptor (beta chain) was sequenced for a study of PD-1 blockade in classical Hodgkin lymphoma. In the study overall: Patients were administered nivolumab (3 mg/kg intravenously) every 2 weeks.

Worth noting for this clone: What it binds is not known.

Findings and limits, study-wide: At C4D1, TCR diversity had climbed significantly for CD4+ cells, though not for CD8+ cells.

Every patient experienced relapse after autologous stem cell transplantation, and brentuximab vedotin exposure varied. The junction had 7 bases not matched to a gene; V was cut back by 5 bases and J by 2 bases. The germline CDR1 and CDR2 sequences are LNHDA and SQIVND (reference sequence). CDR3 length equals 15 residues. TCRdb keeps only in-frame clones here, not all; method: immunoSEQ multiplex PCR. The sample consists of tens of thousands of clones, under 95% of them appearing once. The source material was peripheral blood mononuclear cells (PBMCs), sampled at baseline. The TCR comes from a human donor with classical Hodgkin lymphoma. J is TRBJ1-2 and V is TRBV19, with 8 bases that match TRBD1. CDR3 residues: CASSARQGTNYGYTF. CDR3 DNA sequence: TGTGCCAGTAGTGCTCGACAGGGGACAAACTATGGCTACACCTTC.